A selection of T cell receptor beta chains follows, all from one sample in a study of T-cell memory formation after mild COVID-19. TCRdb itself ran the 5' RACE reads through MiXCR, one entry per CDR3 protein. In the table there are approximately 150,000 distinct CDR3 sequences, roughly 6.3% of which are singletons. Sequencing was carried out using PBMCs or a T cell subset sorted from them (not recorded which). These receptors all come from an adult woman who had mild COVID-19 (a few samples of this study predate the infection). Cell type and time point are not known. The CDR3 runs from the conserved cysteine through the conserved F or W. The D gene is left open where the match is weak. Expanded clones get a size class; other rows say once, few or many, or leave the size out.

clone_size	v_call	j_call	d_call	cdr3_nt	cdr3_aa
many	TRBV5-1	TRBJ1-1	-	TGCGCCAGCAGCTTGGATGGGGATGTCCGGGGCACTGAAGCTTTCTTT	CASSLDGDVRGTEAFF
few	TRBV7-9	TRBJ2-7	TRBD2	TGTGCCAGCAGCCGAGTAGGCCTAGCGGTCTCCTACGAGCAGTACTTC	CASSRVGLAVSYEQYF
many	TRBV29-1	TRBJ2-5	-	TGCAGCCAGAAGGGGGGCGGGGAGACCCAGTACTTC	CSQKGGGETQYF
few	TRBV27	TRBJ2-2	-	TGTGCCAGCAGTTTATCTCCTTTTTTAGGGGAGCTGTTTTTT	CASSLSPFLGELFF
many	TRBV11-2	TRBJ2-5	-	TGTGCCAGCAGTCGTCACAGGAAAGAGACCCAGTACTTC	CASSRHRKETQYF
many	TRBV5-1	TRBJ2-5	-	TGCGCCAGCAGCGGAACAGGATACCAAGAGACCCAGTACTTC	CASSGTGYQETQYF
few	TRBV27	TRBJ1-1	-	TGTGCCAGCAGTTTGGGGGTATACACTGAAGCTTTCTTT	CASSLGVYTEAFF
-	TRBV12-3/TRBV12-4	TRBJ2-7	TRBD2	TGTGCCAGCAGTCCGGGACTAGCGGGGGGGCCGACCTACGAGCAGTACTTC	CASSPGLAGGPTYEQYF
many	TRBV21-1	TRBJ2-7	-	TGTGCCAGCAGCAAAGAAGACGGACGGGGAACCTACGAGCAGTACTTC	CASSKEDGRGTYEQYF
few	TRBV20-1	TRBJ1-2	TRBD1	TGCAGTGCTTACGGACAGGGCGAAAGGAACTATGGCTACACCTTC	CSAYGQGERNYGYTF
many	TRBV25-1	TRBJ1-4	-	TGTGCCAGCATACAGACAGGATCCGCTGAAAAACTGTTTTTT	CASIQTGSAEKLFF
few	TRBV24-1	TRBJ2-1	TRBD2	TGTGCCACCAGTGCTCCCGGGACTAGCGGGTCCCTCAGCGGCAATGAGCAGTTCTTC	CATSAPGTSGSLSGNEQFF
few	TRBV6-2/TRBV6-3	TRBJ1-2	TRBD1	TGTGCCAGCAGTCGGGACAGGGCCACGGATAACTATGGCTACACCTTC	CASSRDRATDNYGYTF
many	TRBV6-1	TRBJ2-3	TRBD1	TGTGCCAGCAGATCGACAGGGGTCACAGATACGCAGTATTTT	CASRSTGVTDTQYF
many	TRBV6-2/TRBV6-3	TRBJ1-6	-	TGTGCCAGCAGTGATCTCAGGGATTCACCCCTCCACTTT	CASSDLRDSPLHF
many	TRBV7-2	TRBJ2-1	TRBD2	TGTGCCAGCCTGGACTCACTAGCGGGAGGGCCTAATGAGCAGTTCTTC	CASLDSLAGGPNEQFF